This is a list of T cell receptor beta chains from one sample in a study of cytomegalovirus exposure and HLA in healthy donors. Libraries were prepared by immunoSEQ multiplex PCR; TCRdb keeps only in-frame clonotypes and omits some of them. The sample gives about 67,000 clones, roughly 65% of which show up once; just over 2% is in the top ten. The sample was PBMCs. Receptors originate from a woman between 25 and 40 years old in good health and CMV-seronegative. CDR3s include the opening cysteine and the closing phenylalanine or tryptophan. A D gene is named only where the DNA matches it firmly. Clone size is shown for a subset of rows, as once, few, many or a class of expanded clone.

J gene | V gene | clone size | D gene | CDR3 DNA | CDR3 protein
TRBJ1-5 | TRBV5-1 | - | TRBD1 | TGCGCCAGCAGCTTGGCCGGGCAGGGGGACAATCAGCCCCAGCATTTT | CASSLAGQGDNQPQHF
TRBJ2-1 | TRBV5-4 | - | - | TGTGCCAGCAGCTTCTGGACTCACACCTACAATGAGCAGTTCTTC | CASSFWTHTYNEQFF
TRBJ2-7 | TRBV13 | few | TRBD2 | TGTGCCAGCAGCCCCGCCCCTAGCGGGGGTATCTACGAGCAGTACTTC | CASSPAPSGGIYEQYF
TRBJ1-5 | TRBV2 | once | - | TGTGCCAGCAGTGAGGTACAGAGTCAGCCCCAGCATTTT | CASSEVQSQPQHF
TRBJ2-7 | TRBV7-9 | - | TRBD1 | TGTGCCAGCAGCTTAGTTTCACTCAGACAGGGGGGGTACGAGCAGTACTTC | CASSLVSLRQGGYEQYF
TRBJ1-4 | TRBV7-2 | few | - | TGTGCCAGCAGATCCCTCCCGGGATCCAATGAAAAACTGTTTTTT | CASRSLPGSNEKLFF
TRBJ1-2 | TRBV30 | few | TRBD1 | TGTGCCTGGAATTCCGGGACAGCCTTTGGCTACACCTTC | CAWNSGTAFGYTF
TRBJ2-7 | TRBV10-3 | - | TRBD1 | TGTGCCATCAGTGAGGGACAGGGGGACGAGCAGTACTTC | CAISEGQGDEQYF
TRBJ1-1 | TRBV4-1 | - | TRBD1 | TGCGCCAGCAGCCGATTGGACAGGGTACAGACTGAAGCTTTCTTT | CASSRLDRVQTEAFF
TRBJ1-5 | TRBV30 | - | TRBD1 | TGTGCCTGGAGTGTATACGGAACAGGGGGTGCAAATCAGCCCCAGCATTTT | CAWSVYGTGGANQPQHF
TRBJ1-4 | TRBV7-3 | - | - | TGTGCCAGCAGCTTAGCGGCGGATGAAAAACTGTTTTTT | CASSLAADEKLFF
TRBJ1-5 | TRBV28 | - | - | TGTGCCAGCAGCGAGGCGTCGCGTAATCAGCCCCAGCATTTT | CASSEASRNQPQHF
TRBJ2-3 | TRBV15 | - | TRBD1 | TGTGCCACCAGCGGGGGACAGGGGGTTACGCAGTATTTT | CATSGGQGVTQYF
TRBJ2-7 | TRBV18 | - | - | TGTGCCAGCTCACGCCAGGGTCTTAAACTCTACGAGCAGTACTTC | CASSRQGLKLYEQYF
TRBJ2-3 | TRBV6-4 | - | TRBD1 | TGTGCCAGCAGTGACCCAGGACAGGGTGTAGATACGCAGTATTTT | CASSDPGQGVDTQYF
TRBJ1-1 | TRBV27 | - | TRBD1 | TGTGCCAGCAGTTCCTCGGACAGGGTCATGAACACTGAAGCTTTCTTT | CASSSSDRVMNTEAFF
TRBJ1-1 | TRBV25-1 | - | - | TGTGCCAGCAGAGCTTCAGGGCGCTCGTCGACTGAAGCTTTCTTT | CASRASGRSSTEAFF
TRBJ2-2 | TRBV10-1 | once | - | TGCGCCAGCAGTGGACAGATAAACACCGGGGAGCTGTTTTTT | CASSGQINTGELFF
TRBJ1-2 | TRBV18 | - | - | TGTGCCAGCTCACTCGGGGGAGATAACTATGGCTACACCTTC | CASSLGGDNYGYTF
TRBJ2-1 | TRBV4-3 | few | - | TGCGCCAGCAGCCAAGATAGGAGGAACAATGAGCAGTTCTTC | CASSQDRRNNEQFF
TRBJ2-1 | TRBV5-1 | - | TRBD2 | TGCGCCAGCAGCTTGGGGACTAGCGTAAACTACAATGAGCAGTTCTTC | CASSLGTSVNYNEQFF
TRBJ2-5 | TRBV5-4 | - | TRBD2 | TGTGCCAGCAGCCAGGGGACTAGCGGGGGGGCCCGGGAGACCCAGTACTTC | CASSQGTSGGARETQYF
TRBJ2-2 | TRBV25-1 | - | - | TGTGCCAGCAGTGAGGGCCAGGGGGGGGAGCTGTTTTTT | CASSEGQGGELFF
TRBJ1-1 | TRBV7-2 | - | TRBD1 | TGTGCCAGCAGACCTGGCGGTATGACGTACAGGGGATTTCCTGAAGCTTTCTTT | CASRPGGMTYRGFPEAFF
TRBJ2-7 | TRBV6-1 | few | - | TGTGCCAGCTCCATTAGTTACAGTACCTACGAGCAGTACTTC | CASSISYSTYEQYF
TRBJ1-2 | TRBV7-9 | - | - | TGTGCCAGCAGCCCCACAGGCTATGGCTACACCTTC | CASSPTGYGYTF
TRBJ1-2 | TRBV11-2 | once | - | TGTGCCAGCAGCCAGGAGGCGGGGGGCCATGGCTACACCTTC | CASSQEAGGHGYTF
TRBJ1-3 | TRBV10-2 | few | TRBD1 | TGCGCCAGCTGGGGACAGGGATCGCGTGGAAACACCATATATTTT | CASWGQGSRGNTIYF
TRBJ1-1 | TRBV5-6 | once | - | TGTGCCAGCAGCTTGACAGGGTGGACTGAAGCTTTCTTT | CASSLTGWTEAFF
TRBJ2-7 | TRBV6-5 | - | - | TGTGCCAGCAGTGTAGGACTCCGGAGCTCCTACGAGCAGTACTTC | CASSVGLRSSYEQYF
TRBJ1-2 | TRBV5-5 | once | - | TGTGCCAGCAGCTGGGACACTAACTATGGCTACACCTTC | CASSWDTNYGYTF
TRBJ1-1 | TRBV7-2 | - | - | TGTGCCAGCAGCCGGGTGGACATGAACACTGAAGCTTTCTTT | CASSRVDMNTEAFF
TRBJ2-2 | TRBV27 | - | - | TGTGCCAGCAGTTTATTGGTCAGGGTGGGCACCGGGGAGCTGTTTTTT | CASSLLVRVGTGELFF
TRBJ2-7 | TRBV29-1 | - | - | TGCAGCGTGCTACAACGAGGACAGTTCTACGAGCAGTACTTC | CSVLQRGQFYEQYF
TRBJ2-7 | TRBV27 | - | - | TGTGCCAGCAGTTTAGGAGGGCTTTTCTCCTACGAGCAGTACTTC | CASSLGGLFSYEQYF
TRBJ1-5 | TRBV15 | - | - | TGTGCCACCAGTATGGGGAGGGTTCAGCCCCAGCATTTT | CATSMGRVQPQHF
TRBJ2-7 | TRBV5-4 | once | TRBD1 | TGTGCCAGCAGCCAGGGACAGGGGATTCACGAGCAGTACTTC | CASSQGQGIHEQYF
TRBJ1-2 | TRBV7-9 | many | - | TGTGCCAGCAGCTTGCCTCCGGGGAATGGTGGCTACACCTTC | CASSLPPGNGGYTF
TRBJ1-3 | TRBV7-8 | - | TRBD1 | TGTGCCAGCAGCTTCGGACAGGGCAGAACCGGAAACACCATATATTTT | CASSFGQGRTGNTIYF
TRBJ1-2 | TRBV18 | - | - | TGTGCCAGCTCACCGTCGGGGAGGGAATATGGCTACACCTTC | CASSPSGREYGYTF
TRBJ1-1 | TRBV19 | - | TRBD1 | TGTGCCAGTACCAAAAGACAGGGTGGATTGAACACTGAAGCTTTCTTT | CASTKRQGGLNTEAFF
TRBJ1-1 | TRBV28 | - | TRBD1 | TGTGCCAGCAGCCATTTACAGGGGGCGCAAAATGAAGCTTTCTTT | CASSHLQGAQNEAFF
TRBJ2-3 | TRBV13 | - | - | TGTGCCAGCAGCCCCGGGACTTCCCGCACAGATACGCAGTATTTT | CASSPGTSRTDTQYF
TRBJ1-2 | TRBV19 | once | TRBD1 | TGTGCCAGCAACCGGGACAGGGCTAACTATGGCTACACCTTC | CASNRDRANYGYTF
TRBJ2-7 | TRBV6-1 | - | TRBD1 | TGTGCCAGCAGTTATCGACAGGGCTACGAGCAGTACTTC | CASSYRQGYEQYF
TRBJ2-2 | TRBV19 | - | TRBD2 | TGTGCCAGTAACGGGGGGTCAAACACCGGGGAGCTGTTTTTT | CASNGGSNTGELFF
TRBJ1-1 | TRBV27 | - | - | TGTGCCAGCAGTTTATGGGGGGGAAACACTGAAGCTTTCTTT | CASSLWGGNTEAFF
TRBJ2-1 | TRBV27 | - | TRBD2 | TGTGCCAGCAGTTTATGGGGACTAGAGTCCTACAATGAGCAGTTCTTC | CASSLWGLESYNEQFF
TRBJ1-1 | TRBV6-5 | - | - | TGTGCCAGCGGCAACAGAAAAGACACTGAAGCTTTCTTT | CASGNRKDTEAFF
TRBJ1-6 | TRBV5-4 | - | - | TGTGCCAGCAGCGACTCACGAATCTCCTATAATTCACCCCTCCACTTT | CASSDSRISYNSPLHF
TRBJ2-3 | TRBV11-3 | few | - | TGTGCCAGCGTTCAAGGGGGTAGCACAGATACGCAGTATTTT | CASVQGGSTDTQYF
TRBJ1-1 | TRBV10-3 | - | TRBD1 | TGTGCCATCAGTGAGTCGGGGACAGGGTCTGAAGCTTTCTTT | CAISESGTGSEAFF
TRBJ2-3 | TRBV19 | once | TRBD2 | TGTGCCAGTAGTACTGGGGGGGGAGCAGATACGCAGTATTTT | CASSTGGGADTQYF
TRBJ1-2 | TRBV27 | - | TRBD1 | TGTGCCAGCAGAGGTCCTAGGACAGGGGAATATGGCTACACCTTC | CASRGPRTGEYGYTF
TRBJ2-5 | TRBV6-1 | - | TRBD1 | TGTGCCAGCAGTCAAGCGCGTCAGGGGGCGCTCGGAGGGGAGACCCAGTACTTC | CASSQARQGALGGETQYF
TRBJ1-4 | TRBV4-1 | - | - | TGCGCCAGCAGCCAACCAGACAGGCATGCAACTAATGAAAAACTGTTTTTT | CASSQPDRHATNEKLFF
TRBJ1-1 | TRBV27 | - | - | TGTGCCAGCAGTTTATTGTTACCAGGCACTGAAGCTTTCTTT | CASSLLLPGTEAFF
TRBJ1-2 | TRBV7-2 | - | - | TGTGCCAGCAGCTTAGCTCAGATTAACTATGGCTACACCTTC | CASSLAQINYGYTF